Listed here are 19 T cell receptor beta chains from one sample, sequenced in a study of identical twins. TCRdb independently ran MiXCR on the 5' RACE reads; one entry per CDR3 protein. The top ten clones hold 0.8% to 1% of a sample with 500,000 to 600,000 distinct CDR3 sequences, roughly 21% of them seen once. This sample was also put to use in a study of T cells expressing NK-cell markers.

Input material: CD4+ T cells sorted from blood. The source of these receptors is a woman younger than 30 in good health.

This clonotype was counted ten times or more. This sequence joins TRBV21-1 and TRBJ2-7; TRBD1 reflects the table's D call only, with no check against the DNA. TRBV21-1 counts as a pseudogene. This CDR3 contains 16 residues. CDR3 in DNA: TGTGCCAGCAGCAAAACTGACAGGATACATCCCTACGAGCAGTACTTC. Translated, it gives CASSKTDRIHPYEQYF.

The chain has TRBV7-9 and TRBJ2-7, with a tentative D call TRBD2 (5 bases). V was clipped by 4 bases and J by 6 bases, with 19 bases between them. Germline-derived CDR1 and CDR2 are SEHNR and FQNEAQ (reference sequence). This CDR3 contains 15 residues. In DNA form, the CDR3 reads TGTGCCAGCAGCTATGGTGGAGCGGTTCGACGCGAGCAGTACTTC. Protein sequence: CASSYGGAVRREQYF.

This clonotype was seen more than once but under ten times. V is TRBV20-1 and J is TRBJ2-3, with D possibly being TRBD2 (7 bases). CDR1 and CDR2 from the germline V gene are DFQATT and SNEGSKA (reference sequence). There are 16 residues in the CDR3. V was trimmed by 6 bases and J by 3 bases, leaving 22 bases between them. CDR3 coding DNA: TGCAGTGCACAAAAAAGGGGGGGGTATTGGACAGATACGCAGTATTTT. Translated, it gives CSAQKRGGYWTDTQYF.

The CDR3 DNA reads as TGCAGTGCTACCTCTGGCAGGGGTTTAGATACGCAGTATTTT. It codes for CSATSGRGLDTQYF. The V call is TRBV20-1, the J call TRBJ2-3, with D perhaps TRBD1 (6 bases). Per germline, CDR1 DFQATT and CDR2 SNEGSKA (reference sequence). Trimming cost V 4 bases and J 5 bases, with 16 bases left between them. The CDR3 is made up of 14 amino acids.

This clonotype was seen more than once but under ten times. The rearrangement joins TRBV9 to TRBJ2-1; perhaps TRBD2 as D (6 bases). This CDR3 has 17 residues. Trimming removed 0 bases from V and 4 bases from J, with 17 bases in between. The V gene's germline CDR1 is SGDLS and CDR2 YYNGEE. The CDR3 region has the DNA TGTGCCAGCAGCGTAGGGATAGGGACGGACTATTACAATGAGCAGTTCTTC. This encodes CASSVGIGTDYYNEQFF.

This chain links TRBV20-1 with TRBJ1-2, with a weak D call TRBD1 (5 bases). V was trimmed by 1 base and J by 3 bases, leaving 6 bases between them. Germline V lookup: CDR1 DFQATT, CDR2 SNEGSKA (reference sequence). The CDR3 has 12 residues. The CDR3 reads CSARGGDYGYTF. The CDR3 DNA reads as TGCAGTGCTAGAGGGGGCGACTATGGCTACACCTTC.

The chain links TRBV21-1 to TRBJ1-1. TRBV21-1 constitutes a pseudogene. CDR3 size: 17 residues. The DNA for the CDR3 is TGTGCCAGCAGCAAACTGTACGAAGAGCTGATGAACACTGAAGCTTTCTTT. This codes for CASSKLYEELMNTEAFF.

The sample holds a few counts of this clonotype. The chain is built from TRBV5-1 and TRBJ1-3; D is undetermined. Germline CDR1 reads SGHRS; CDR2 reads YFSETQ. This CDR3 has 14 residues. The germline V and J ends were trimmed by 4 bases and 1 base, with 9 bases remaining between them. This CDR3 is CASSAAFSGNTIYF. Written as DNA, the CDR3 is TGCGCCAGCAGCGCCGCCTTTTCTGGAAACACCATATATTTT.

The rearrangement uses TRBV12-3 or TRBV12-4 and TRBJ2-6, with D possibly matching TRBD1 (6 bases). This CDR3 comprises 15 residues. Trimming took off 3 bases at V and 4 bases at J, with 10 bases between the two ends. CDR3 DNA sequence: TGTGCCAGCAGTTTCGAGACAGGCGGGGCCAACGTCCTGACTTTC. Its protein product is CASSFETGGANVLTF.

In this sample, this clonotype turned up a few times. J is TRBJ1-6 and V is TRBV6-2 or TRBV6-3; D unresolved. The ends were cut back, 2 bases at V and 14 bases at J, with 10 bases in the middle. CDR1 and CDR2 from the germline V gene are MNHEY and SVGEGT. The CDR3 runs 12 residues. The DNA for the CDR3 is TGTGCCAGCAGTTACCGGCCGGTTTCCCTCCACTTT. It yields the protein CASSYRPVSLHF.

The table lists this clonotype with a few counts. The V and J genes are TRBV12-3 or TRBV12-4 and TRBJ2-4; D possibly corresponds to TRBD1 (6 bases). This CDR3 comprises 14 residues. Trimming removed 5 bases from V and 4 bases from J, with 12 bases in between. The CDR3 bases are TGTGCCAGCAGTGTCGGGACAAATAAAAACATTCAGTACTTC. Protein product: CASSVGTNKNIQYF.

The chain employs TRBV20-1 and TRBJ1-1, with D possibly matching TRBD1 (5 bases). From germline, CDR1 is DFQATT and CDR2 SNEGSKA (reference sequence). V lost 6 bases and J 8 bases, leaving 13 bases between the germline ends. The CDR3 extends over 11 amino acids. The CDR3 spells CSAGDPPEAFF. In DNA, the CDR3 is TGCAGTGCGGGGGACCCCCCGGAAGCTTTCTTT.

In its sample, this clonotype was seen a few times. This chain joins TRBV7-9 and TRBJ1-1, with D possibly matching TRBD1 (5 bases). This CDR3 has 12 amino acids. CDR1 SEHNR and CDR2 FQNEAQ come from the germline V gene (reference sequence). V was trimmed by 7 bases and J by 7 bases, leaving 13 bases between them. Here the CDR3 reads CASTGDSHEAFF. Written as DNA, the CDR3 is TGTGCCAGCACCGGCGACAGCCATGAAGCTTTCTTT.

This clonotype appeared a few times. In DNA, the CDR3 is TGTGCCAGCAGAGATAATACAGGCCAGAACTATGGCTACACCTTC. Translating it yields CASRDNTGQNYGYTF. The J gene is TRBJ1-2, the V gene TRBV12-3 or TRBV12-4; D is perhaps TRBD1 (5 bases). The V gene lost 6 bases and the J gene lost 2 bases, with 16 bases spanning the gap. CDR3 length: 15 residues.

This clonotype was seen more than once but under ten times. This sequence joins TRBV10-3 and TRBJ2-7; 9 nucleotides align to TRBD1. V shed 5 bases and J 5 bases; nucleotides not matched to a gene: 7. CDR3 length: 14 amino acids. Per the germline V gene, CDR1 is ENHRY and CDR2 is SYGVKD. CDR3 sequence (DNA): TGTGCCATCAGTCTCGGGACAGGGAGTCACGAGCAGTACTTC. Protein: CAISLGTGSHEQYF.

V usage is TRBV9 and J usage is TRBJ1-1; D ambiguous. Deletions cut 4 bases from V and 1 base from J, with 8 bases between. The CDR3 is made up of 13 amino acids. The V gene's germline CDR1 is SGDLS and CDR2 YYNGEE. The CDR3 region is CASSNAPNTEAFF. The CDR3, as DNA: TGTGCCAGCAGCAATGCACCGAACACTGAAGCTTTCTTT.

Note on this clonotype: Its ends do not fully match the called genes, so a read error is possible. The chain is built from TRBV9 and TRBJ1-2, with a tentative D call TRBD1 (5 bases). From germline, CDR1 is SGDLS and CDR2 YYNGEE. The CDR3 sequence is 12 residues long. Written as DNA, the CDR3 is TGTGCCAGCAGCGGGGGGGTGTATGACTACACCTTC. Translating it yields CASSGGVYDYTF.

A note on this clonotype: This may arise from a read error, as a much more abundant clone is one base away. This chain links TRBV20-1 with TRBJ2-3, with TRBD2 identical over 11 bases. CDR3 length: 14 residues. J lost 3 bases, V lost 3 bases, and 2 bases had no gene match. The germline V gene encodes CDR1 DFQATT and CDR2 SNEGSKA (reference sequence). CDR3 region: CSASSSGGTDTQYF. CDR3 in DNA: TGCAGTGCTAGTTCTAGCGGGGGGACAGATACGCAGTATTTT.

This clonotype has only a few counts. The chain combines TRBV5-1 with TRBJ2-7, with unresolved D. This CDR3 comprises 14 residues. V lost 4 bases to trimming and J lost 0 bases, with 11 bases between them. CDR1 SGHRS and CDR2 YFSETQ come from the germline V gene. The CDR3 spells CASSAMGSSYEQYF. CDR3 sequence (DNA): TGCGCCAGCAGCGCTATGGGAAGCTCCTACGAGCAGTACTTC.